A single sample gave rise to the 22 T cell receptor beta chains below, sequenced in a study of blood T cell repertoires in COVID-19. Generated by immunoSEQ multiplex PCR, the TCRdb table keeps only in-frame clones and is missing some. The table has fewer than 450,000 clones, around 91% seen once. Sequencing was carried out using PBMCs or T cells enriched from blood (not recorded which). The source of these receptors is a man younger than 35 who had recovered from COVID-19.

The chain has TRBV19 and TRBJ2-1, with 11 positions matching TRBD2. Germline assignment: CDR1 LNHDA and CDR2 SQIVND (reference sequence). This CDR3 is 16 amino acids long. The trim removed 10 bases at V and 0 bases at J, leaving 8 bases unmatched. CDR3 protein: CATASGRTSSYNEQFF. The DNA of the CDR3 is TGTGCCACAGCTAGCGGGAGGACGAGCTCCTACAATGAGCAGTTCTTC.

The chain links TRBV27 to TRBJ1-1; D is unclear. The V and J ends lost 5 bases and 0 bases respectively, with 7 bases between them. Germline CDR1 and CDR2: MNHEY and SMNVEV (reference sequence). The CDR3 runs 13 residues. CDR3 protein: CASSRDMNTEAFF. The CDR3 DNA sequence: TGTGCCAGCAGTCGAGACATGAACACTGAAGCTTTCTTT.

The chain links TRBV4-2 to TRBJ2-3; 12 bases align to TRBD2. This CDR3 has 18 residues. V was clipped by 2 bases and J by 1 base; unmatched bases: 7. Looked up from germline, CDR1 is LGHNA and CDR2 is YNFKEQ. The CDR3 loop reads CASSQTAGLAGRTDTQYF. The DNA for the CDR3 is TGTGCCAGCAGCCAAACTGCCGGACTAGCGGGACGCACAGATACGCAGTATTTT.

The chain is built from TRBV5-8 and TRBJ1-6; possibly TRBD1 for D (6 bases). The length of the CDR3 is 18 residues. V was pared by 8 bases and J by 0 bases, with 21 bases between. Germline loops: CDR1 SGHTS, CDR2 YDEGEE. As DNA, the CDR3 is TGTGCCAGTTTCGACAGGTTTTCCAAAAGCTCCTATAATTCACCCCTCCACTTT. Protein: CASFDRFSKSSYNSPLHF.

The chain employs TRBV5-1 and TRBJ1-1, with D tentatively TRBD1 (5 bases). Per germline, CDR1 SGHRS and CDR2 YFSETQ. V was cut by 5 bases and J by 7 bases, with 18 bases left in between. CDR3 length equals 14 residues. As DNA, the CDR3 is TGCGCCAGCAGTCACAACGGGGGAGGGGTTGAAGCTTTCTTT. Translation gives CASSHNGGGVEAFF.

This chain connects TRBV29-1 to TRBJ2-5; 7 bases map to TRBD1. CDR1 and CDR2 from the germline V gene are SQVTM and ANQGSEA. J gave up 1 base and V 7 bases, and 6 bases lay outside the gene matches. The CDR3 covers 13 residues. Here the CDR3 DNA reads TGCAGCGCCGCGGACAGGAGCCAAGAGACCCAGTACTTC. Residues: CSAADRSQETQYF.

CDR3 in amino acids: CASSHTSGRVLLADTQYF. The CDR3, as DNA: TGTGCCAGCAGCCATACTAGCGGGAGAGTCCTCCTGGCAGATACGCAGTATTTT. The chain recombines TRBV3-1 (or the pseudogene TRBV3-2) with TRBJ2-3, with 11 bases identical to TRBD2. This CDR3 has 18 amino acids. V shed 3 bases, J shed 4 bases, and the junction held 12 bases outside the gene matches. The germline gives CDR1 LGHDT, CDR2 YNNKEL (reference sequence).

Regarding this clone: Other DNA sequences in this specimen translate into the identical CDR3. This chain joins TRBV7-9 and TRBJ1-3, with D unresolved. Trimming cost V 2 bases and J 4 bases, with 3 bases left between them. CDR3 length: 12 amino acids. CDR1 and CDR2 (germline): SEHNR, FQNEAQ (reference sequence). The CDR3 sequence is CASSLSGNTIYF. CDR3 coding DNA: TGTGCCAGCAGCTTATCGGGAAACACCATATATTTT. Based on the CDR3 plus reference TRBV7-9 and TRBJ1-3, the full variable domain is DTGVSQNPRHKITKRGQNVTFRCDPISEHNRLYWYRQTLGQGPEFLTYFQNEAQLEKSRLLSDRFSAERPKGSFSTLEIQRTEQGDSAMYLCASSLSGNTIYFGEGSWLTVV.

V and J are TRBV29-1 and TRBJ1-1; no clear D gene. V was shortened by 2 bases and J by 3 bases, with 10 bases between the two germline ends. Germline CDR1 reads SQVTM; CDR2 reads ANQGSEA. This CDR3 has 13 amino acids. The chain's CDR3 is CSVEFAADTEAFF. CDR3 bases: TGCAGCGTTGAATTCGCAGCGGACACTGAAGCTTTCTTT.

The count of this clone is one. In DNA, the CDR3 is TGTGCCAGCTCACGTTACAGGGGGCCTAGCACAGATACGCAGTATTTT. Its protein is CASSRYRGPSTDTQYF. The gene calls are TRBV18 and TRBJ2-3, with 9 bases matching TRBD1. Trimming at V came to 4 bases and at J to 0 bases, leaving 5 bases not matched to a gene. This CDR3 spans 16 amino acids. Germline V gene lookup returns CDR1 KGHSH and CDR2 LQKENI.

The CDR3 coding sequence is TGTGCCAGCAGCTTAGGTGACAGGGCAAGGGCTGAAGCTTTCTTT. Amino acids: CASSLGDRARAEAFF. V usage is TRBV13 and J usage is TRBJ1-1, with 7 nucleotides matching TRBD1. Unmatched junction bases numbered 7, after V lost 0 bases and J lost 6 bases. Germline CDR1 is PRHDT and CDR2 is FYEKMQ (reference sequence). This CDR3 is built from 15 residues.

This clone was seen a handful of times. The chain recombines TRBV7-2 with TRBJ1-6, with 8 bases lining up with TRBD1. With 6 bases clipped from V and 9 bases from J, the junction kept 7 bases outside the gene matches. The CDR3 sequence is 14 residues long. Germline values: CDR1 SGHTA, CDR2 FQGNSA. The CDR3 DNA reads TGTGCCAGCAGAAACGCAGGGGGCGGTTCACCCCTCCACTTT. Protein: CASRNAGGGSPLHF.

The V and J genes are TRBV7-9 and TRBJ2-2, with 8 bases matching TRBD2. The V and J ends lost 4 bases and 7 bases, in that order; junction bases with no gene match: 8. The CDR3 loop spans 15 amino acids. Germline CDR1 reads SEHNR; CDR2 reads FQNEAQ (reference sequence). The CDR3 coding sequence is TGTGCCAGCAGCTACACGGGAGGGGGATTCGGGGAGCTGTTTTTT. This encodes CASSYTGGGFGELFF.

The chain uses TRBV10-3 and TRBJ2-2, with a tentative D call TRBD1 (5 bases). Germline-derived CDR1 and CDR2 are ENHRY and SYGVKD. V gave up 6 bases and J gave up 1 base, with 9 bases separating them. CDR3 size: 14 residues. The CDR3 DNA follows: TGTGCCATCAGACTCAGGGAGAACACCGGGGAGCTGTTTTTT. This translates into CAIRLRENTGELFF.

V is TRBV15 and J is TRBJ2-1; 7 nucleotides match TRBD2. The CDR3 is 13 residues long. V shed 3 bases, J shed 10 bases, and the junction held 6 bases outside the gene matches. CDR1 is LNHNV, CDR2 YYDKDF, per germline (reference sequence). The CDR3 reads CATSSPGGGEQFF. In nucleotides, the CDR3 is TGTGCCACCAGCAGCCCGGGAGGAGGCGAGCAGTTCTTC.

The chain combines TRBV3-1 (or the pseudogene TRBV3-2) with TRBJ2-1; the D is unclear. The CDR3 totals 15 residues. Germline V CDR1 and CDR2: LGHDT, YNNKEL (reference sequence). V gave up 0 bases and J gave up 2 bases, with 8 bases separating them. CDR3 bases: TGTGCCAGCAGCCAAGACGCGCGGACCTACAATGAGCAGTTCTTC. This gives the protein CASSQDARTYNEQFF.

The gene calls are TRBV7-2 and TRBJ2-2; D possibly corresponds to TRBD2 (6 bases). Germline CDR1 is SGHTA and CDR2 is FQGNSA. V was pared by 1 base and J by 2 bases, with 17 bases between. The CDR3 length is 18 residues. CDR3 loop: CASSLVRLAPLNTGELFF. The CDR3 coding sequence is TGTGCCAGCAGCTTAGTAAGGCTAGCGCCACTTAACACCGGGGAGCTGTTTTTT.

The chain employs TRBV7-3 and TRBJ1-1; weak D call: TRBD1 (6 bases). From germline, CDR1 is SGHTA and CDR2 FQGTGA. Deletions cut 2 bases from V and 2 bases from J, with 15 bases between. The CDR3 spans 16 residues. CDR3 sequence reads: CASSLAYTGTNTEAFF. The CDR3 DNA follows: TGTGCCAGCAGCTTAGCGTACACCGGGACAAACACTGAAGCTTTCTTT.

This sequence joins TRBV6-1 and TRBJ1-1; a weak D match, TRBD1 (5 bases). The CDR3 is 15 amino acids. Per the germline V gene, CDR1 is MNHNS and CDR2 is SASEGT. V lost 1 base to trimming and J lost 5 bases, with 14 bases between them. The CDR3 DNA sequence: TGTGCCAGCAGTGAAGGGACAACCGCGAGGACTGAAGCTTTCTTT. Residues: CASSEGTTARTEAFF.

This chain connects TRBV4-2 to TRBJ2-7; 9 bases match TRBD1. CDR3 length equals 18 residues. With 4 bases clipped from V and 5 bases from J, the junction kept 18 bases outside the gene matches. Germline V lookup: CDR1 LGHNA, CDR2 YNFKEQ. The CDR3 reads CASSPQPPTGTGSHEQYF. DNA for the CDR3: TGTGCCAGCAGCCCGCAGCCCCCAACCGGGACAGGGTCCCACGAGCAGTACTTC.

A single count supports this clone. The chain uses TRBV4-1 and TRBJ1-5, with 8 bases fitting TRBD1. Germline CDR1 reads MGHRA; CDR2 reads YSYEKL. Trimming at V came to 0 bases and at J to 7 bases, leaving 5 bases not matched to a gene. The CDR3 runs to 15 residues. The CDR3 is CASSQETGVVQPQHF. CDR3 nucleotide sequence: TGCGCCAGCAGCCAAGAGACAGGGGTGGTCCAGCCCCAGCATTTT.

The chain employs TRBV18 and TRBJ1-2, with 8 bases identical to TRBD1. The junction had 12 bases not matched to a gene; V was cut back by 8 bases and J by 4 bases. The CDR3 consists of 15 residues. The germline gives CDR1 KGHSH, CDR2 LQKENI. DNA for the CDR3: TGTGCCAGCCAGGGGACAGGTTCAGTGGGCTATGGCTACACCTTC. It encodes CASQGTGSVGYGYTF.